This T cell receptor beta chain emerged from a study of shared clonotypes between healthy human individuals. Study details: Donor ages ranged 18 to 49 years: a couple of women, a few men.

The DNA input per sorted-subset replicate PCR was 200 ng, corresponding to tens of thousands of T cell genomes. The method was immunoSEQ multiplex PCR; TCRdb's version includes in-frame clones alone and lacks a portion of them. The table has 2 million to 3 million clones, 90% to 95% seen once; the top ten hold about 0.38%. The CDR3 totals 14 residues. CDR1 and CDR2 (germline): MGHRA, YSYEKL. Sequencing input: naive CD4+ T cells from PBMCs. Subset of the sample: CD45RA+ positively selected. This receptor was taken from a man between 18 and 35 years old in good health. Some clones in this sample may be carry-over from other donors' samples. The chain couples TRBV4-1 to TRBJ2-5; 10 bases are shared with TRBD1. The DNA end is more similar to TRBJ2-7, so the J call may be wrong. The CDR3 spells CASSLGQGVYEQYF. The CDR3 DNA reads TGCGCCAGCAGCCTTGGACAGGGGGTCTACGAGCAGTACTTC.